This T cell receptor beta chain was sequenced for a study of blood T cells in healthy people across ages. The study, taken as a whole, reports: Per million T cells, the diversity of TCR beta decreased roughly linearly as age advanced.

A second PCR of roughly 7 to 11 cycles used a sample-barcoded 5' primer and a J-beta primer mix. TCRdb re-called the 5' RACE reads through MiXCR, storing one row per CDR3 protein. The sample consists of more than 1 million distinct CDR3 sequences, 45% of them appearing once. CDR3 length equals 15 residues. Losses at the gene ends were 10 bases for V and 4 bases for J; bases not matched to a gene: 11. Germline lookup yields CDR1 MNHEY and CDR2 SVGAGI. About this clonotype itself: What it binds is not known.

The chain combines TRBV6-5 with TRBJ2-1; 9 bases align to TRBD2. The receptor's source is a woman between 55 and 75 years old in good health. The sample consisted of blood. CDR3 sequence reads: CATKKAGGLYNEQFF. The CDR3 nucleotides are TGTGCCACCAAAAAAGCGGGAGGATTGTACAATGAGCAGTTCTTC.